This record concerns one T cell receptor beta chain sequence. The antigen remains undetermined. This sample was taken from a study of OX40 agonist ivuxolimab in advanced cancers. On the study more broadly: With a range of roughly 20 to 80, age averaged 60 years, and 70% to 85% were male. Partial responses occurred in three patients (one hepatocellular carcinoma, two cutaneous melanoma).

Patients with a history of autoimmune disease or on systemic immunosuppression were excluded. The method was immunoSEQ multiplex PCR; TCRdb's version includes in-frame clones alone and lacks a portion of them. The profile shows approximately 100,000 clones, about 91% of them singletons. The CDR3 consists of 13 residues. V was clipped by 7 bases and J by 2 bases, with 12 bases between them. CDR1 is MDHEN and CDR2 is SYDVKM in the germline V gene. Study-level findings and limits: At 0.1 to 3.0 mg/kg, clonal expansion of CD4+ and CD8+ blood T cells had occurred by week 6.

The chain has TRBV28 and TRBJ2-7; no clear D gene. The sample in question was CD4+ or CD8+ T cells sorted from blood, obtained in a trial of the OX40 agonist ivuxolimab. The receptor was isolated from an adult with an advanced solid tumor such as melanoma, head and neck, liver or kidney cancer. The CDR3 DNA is TGTGCCAGCACGGTGGCATCCACCTACGAGCAGTACTTC. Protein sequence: CASTVASTYEQYF. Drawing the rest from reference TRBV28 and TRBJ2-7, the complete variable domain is DVKVTQSSRYLVKRTGEKVFLECVQDMDHENMFWYRQDPGLGLRLIYFSYDVKMKEKGDIPEGYSVSREKKERFSLILESASTNQTSMYLCASTVASTYEQYFGPGTRLTVT.